This T cell receptor (beta chain) emerged from a study of monozygotic twins with cystic fibrosis. Study-level points and caveats: In this small cohort, shared CDR3 numbers showed no association with age, concordance or disease severity. Co-twins had the most similar V usage for 13 of 16 pairs, J for 8.

The CDR3 is 14 amino acids. Trimming pared 0 bases from V and 5 bases from J, leaving 7 bases between. Germline CDR1 LGHNA, CDR2 YSLEER. With respect to this clone: What it recognizes is unknown.

Assay used: immunoSEQ multiplex PCR; TCRdb lists only in-frame clones, some missing. The data hold 30,000 to 45,000 clones, with 75% to 90% observed a single time. Material: blood. This chain connects TRBV4-3 to TRBJ2-2; D is possibly TRBD2 (5 bases). The sequence was obtained from a girl aged 2 to 10 with cystic fibrosis. CDR3 amino acids: CASSQDGGTGELFF. In nucleotides, the CDR3 is TGCGCCAGCAGCCAAGACGGCGGGACCGGGGAGCTGTTTTTT.